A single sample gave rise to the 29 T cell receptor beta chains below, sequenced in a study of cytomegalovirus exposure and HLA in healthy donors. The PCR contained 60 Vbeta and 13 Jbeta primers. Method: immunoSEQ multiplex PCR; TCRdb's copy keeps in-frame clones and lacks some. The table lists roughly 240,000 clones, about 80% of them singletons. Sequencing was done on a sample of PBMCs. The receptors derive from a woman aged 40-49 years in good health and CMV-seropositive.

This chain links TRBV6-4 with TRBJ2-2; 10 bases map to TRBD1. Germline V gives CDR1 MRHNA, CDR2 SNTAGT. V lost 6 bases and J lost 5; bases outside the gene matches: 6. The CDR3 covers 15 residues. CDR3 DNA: TGTGCCAGCAGACCGGGACAGGGGCCTACCGGGGAGCTGTTTTTT. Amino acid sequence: CASRPGQGPTGELFF.

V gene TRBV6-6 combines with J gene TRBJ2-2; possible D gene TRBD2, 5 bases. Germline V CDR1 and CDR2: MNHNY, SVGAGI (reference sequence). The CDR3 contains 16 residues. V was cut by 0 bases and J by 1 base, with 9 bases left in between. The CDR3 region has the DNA TGTGCCAGCAGTTACTCGGGAGAAGGGAACACCGGGGAGCTGTTTTTT. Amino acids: CASSYSGEGNTGELFF.

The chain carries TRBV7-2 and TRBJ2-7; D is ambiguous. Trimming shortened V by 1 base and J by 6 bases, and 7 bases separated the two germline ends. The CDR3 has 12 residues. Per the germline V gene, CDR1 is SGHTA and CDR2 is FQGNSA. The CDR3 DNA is TGTGCCAGCAGCTTAGATACCGGCGAGCAGTACTTC. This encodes CASSLDTGEQYF.

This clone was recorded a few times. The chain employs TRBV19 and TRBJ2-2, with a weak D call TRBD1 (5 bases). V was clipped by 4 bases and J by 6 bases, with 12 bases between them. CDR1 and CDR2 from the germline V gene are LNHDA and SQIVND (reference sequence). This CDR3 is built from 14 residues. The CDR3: CASSRGGHPGELFF. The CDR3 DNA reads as TGTGCCAGTAGTAGGGGTGGACATCCCGGGGAGCTGTTTTTT.

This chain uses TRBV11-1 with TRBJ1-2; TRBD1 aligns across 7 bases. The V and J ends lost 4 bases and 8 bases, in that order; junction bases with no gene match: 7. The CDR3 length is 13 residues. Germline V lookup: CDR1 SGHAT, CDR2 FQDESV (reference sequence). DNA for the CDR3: TGTGCCAGCAGCTACGGGACAGCCGGGGGCTACACCTTC. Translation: CASSYGTAGGYTF.

The chain's CDR3 is CASGEPGTEGEQYF. The CDR3 DNA is TGTGCTAGTGGTGAACCCGGGACAGAAGGCGAGCAGTACTTC. V is TRBV12-5 and J is TRBJ2-7; 7 bases are a match to TRBD1. There are 14 residues in the CDR3. J was trimmed by 6 bases and V by 5 bases; bases with no gene match: 10. Germline loops: CDR1 LGHNT, CDR2 FRNRAP.

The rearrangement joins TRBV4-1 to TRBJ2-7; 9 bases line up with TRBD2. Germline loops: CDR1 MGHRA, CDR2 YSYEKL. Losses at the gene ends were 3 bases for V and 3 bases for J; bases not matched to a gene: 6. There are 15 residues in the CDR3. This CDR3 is CASSHPLAGDYEQYF. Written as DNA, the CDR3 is TGCGCCAGCAGCCACCCTTTAGCGGGGGACTACGAGCAGTACTTC.

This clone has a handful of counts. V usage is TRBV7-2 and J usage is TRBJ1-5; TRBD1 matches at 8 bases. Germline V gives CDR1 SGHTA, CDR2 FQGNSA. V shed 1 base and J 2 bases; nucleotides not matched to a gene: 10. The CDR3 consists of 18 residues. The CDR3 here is CASSLGGRGLFGNQPQHF. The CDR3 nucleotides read TGTGCCAGCAGCTTAGGGGGCAGGGGGCTGTTTGGCAATCAGCCCCAGCATTTT.

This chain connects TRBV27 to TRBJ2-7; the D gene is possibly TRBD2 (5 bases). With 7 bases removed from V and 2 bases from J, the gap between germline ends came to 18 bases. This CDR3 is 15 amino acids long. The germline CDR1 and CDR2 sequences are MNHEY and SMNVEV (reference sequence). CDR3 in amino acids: CASTSGRLLPYEQYF. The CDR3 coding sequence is TGTGCCAGCACCTCTGGGAGACTACTACCCTACGAGCAGTACTTC.

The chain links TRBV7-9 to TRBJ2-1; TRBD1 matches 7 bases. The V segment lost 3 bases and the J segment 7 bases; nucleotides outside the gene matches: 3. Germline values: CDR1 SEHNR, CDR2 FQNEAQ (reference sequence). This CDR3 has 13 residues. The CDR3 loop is CASSFTGVNEQFF. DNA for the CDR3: TGTGCCAGCAGCTTTACAGGGGTAAATGAGCAGTTCTTC. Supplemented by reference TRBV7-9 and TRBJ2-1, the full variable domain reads DTGVSQNPRHKITKRGQNVTFRCDPISEHNRLYWYRQTLGQGPEFLTYFQNEAQLEKSRLLSDRFSAERPKGSFSTLEIQRTEQGDSAMYLCASSFTGVNEQFFGPGTRLTVL.

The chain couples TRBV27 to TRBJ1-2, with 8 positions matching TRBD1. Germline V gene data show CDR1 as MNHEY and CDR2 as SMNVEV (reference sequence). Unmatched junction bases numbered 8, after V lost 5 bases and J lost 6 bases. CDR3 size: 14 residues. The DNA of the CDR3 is TGTGCCAGCAGTACCCAATCGACAGGGGATGGCTACACCTTC. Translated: CASSTQSTGDGYTF.

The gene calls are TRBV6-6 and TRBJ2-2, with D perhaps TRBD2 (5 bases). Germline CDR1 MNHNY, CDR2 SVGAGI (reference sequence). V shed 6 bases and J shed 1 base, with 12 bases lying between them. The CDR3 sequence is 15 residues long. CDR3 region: CASRRALGNTGELFF. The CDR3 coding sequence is TGTGCCAGCAGGAGGGCCCTCGGGAACACCGGGGAGCTGTTTTTT.

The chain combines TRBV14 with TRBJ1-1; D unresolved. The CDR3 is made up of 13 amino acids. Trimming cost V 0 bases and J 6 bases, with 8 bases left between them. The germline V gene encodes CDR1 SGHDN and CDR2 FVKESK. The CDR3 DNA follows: TGTGCCAGCAGCCAAGATACAGTTTCTGAAGCTTTCTTT. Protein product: CASSQDTVSEAFF.

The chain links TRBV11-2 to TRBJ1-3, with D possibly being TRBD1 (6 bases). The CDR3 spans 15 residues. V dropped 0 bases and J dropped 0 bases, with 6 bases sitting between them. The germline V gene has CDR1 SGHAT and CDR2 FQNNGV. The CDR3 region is CASSLEGGSGNTIYF. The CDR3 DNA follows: TGTGCCAGCAGCTTAGAAGGGGGCTCTGGAAACACCATATATTTT.

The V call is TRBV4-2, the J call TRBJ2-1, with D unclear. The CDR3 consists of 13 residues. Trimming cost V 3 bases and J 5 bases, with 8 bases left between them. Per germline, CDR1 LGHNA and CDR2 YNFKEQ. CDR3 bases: TGTGCCAGCAGCCACGGGTGGAACAATGAGCAGTTCTTC. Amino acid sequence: CASSHGWNNEQFF.

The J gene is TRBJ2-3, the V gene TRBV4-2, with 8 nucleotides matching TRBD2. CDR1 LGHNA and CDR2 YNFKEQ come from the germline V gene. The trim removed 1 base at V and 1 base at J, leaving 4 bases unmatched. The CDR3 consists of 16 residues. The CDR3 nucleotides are TGTGCCAGCAGCCAAGTGTTTAGCGGGGGCACAGATACGCAGTATTTT. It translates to CASSQVFSGGTDTQYF.

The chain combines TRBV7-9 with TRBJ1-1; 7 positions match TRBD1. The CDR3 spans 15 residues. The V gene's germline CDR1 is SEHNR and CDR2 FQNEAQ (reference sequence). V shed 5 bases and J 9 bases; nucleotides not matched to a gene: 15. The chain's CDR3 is CASSPDNQERGQAFF. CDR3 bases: TGTGCCAGCAGCCCAGATAATCAGGAGAGGGGGCAAGCTTTCTTT.

CDR3 residues: CASSPGGFEDTQYF. CDR3 nucleotide sequence: TGTGCCAGCAGCCCGGGAGGGTTCGAGGATACGCAGTATTTT. This sequence joins TRBV11-3 and TRBJ2-3; 8 nucleotides match TRBD2. Trimming took 5 bases from V and 6 from J; bases not matched to a gene: 7. The CDR3 contains 14 residues. CDR1 SGHNT and CDR2 YENEEA come from the germline V gene.

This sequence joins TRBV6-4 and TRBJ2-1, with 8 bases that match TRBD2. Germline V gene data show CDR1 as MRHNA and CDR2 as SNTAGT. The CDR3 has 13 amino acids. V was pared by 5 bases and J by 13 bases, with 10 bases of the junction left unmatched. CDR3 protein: CASSLKRESPQFF. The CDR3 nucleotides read TGTGCCAGCAGTCTTAAGCGGGAGTCCCCCCAGTTCTTC.

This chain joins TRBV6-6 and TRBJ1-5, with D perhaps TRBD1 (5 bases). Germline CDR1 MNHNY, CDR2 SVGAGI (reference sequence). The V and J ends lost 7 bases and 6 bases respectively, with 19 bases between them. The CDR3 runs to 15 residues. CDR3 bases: TGTGCCAGCACTTTACCAGGGCAGGGCGGTCAGCCCCAGCATTTT. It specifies CASTLPGQGGQPQHF.

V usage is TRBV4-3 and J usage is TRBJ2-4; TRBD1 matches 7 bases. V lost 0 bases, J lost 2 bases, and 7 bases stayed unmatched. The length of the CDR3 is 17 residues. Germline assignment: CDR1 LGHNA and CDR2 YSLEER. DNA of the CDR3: TGCGCCAGCAGCCAAGATCTAGAGACAGGGACCAAAAACATTCAGTACTTC. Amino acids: CASSQDLETGTKNIQYF.

CDR3 DNA sequence: TGCAGCGTTGAGACAGGGTATAAGGATGGCTACACCTTC. It specifies CSVETGYKDGYTF. This chain uses TRBV29-1 with TRBJ1-2; 7 nucleotides agree with TRBD1. J was trimmed by 6 bases and V by 3 bases; bases with no gene match: 7. The germline V gene has CDR1 SQVTM and CDR2 ANQGSEA. The CDR3 consists of 13 residues.

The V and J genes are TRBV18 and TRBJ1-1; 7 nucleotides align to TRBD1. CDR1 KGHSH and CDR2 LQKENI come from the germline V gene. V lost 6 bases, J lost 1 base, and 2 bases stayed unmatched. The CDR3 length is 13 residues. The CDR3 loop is CASSWDRNTEAFF. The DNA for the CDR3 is TGTGCCAGCTCTTGGGACAGGAACACTGAAGCTTTCTTT.

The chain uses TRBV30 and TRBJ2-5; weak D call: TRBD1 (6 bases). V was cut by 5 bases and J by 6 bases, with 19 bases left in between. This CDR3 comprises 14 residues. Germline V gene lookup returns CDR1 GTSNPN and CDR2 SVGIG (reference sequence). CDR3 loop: CAWALDRQGKTQYF. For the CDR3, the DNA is TGTGCCTGGGCCCTCGACAGGCAGGGCAAGACCCAGTACTTC. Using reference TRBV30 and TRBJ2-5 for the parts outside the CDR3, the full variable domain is SQTIHQWPATLVQPVGSPLSLECTVEGTSNPNLYWYRQAAGRGLQLLFYSVGIGQISSEVPQNLSASRPQDRQFILSSKKLLLSDSGFYLCAWALDRQGKTQYFGPGTRLLVL.

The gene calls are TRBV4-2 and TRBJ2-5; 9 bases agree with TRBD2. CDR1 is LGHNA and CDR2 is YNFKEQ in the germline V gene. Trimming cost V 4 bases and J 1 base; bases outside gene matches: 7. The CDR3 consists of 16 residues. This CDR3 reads CASSPVVAGVQETQYF. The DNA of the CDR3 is TGTGCCAGCAGCCCAGTAGTAGCGGGAGTCCAAGAGACCCAGTACTTC.

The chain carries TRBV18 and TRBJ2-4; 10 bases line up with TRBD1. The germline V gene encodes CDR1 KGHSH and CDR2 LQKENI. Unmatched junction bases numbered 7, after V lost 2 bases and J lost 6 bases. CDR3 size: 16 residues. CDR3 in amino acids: CASSPGRDRGLNIQYF. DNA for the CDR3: TGTGCCAGCTCACCAGGCAGGGACAGGGGCCTAAACATTCAGTACTTC.

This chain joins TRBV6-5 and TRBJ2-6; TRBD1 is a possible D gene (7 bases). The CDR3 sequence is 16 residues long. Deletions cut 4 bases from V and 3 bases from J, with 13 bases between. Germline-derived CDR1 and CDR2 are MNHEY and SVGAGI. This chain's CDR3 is CASSSEGAGGANVLTF. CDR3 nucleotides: TGTGCCAGCAGTTCGGAGGGGGCGGGTGGGGCCAACGTCCTGACTTTC.

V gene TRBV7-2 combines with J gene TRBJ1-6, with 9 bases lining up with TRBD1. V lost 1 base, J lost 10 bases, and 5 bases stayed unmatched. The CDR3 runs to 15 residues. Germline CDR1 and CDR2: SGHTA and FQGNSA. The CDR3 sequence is CASSLVGTGNSPLHF. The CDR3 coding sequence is TGTGCCAGCAGCTTAGTTGGGACAGGGAACTCACCCCTCCACTTT.

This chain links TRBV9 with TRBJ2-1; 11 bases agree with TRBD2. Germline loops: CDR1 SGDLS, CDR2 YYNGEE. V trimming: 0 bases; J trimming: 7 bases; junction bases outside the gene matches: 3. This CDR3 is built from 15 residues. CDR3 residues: CASSVETSGNNEQFF. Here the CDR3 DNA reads TGTGCCAGCAGCGTAGAGACTAGCGGGAATAATGAGCAGTTCTTC. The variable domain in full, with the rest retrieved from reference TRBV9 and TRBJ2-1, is DSGVTQTPKHLITATGQRVTLRCSPRSGDLSVYWYQQSLDQGLQFLIQYYNGEERAKGNILERFSAQQFPDLHSELNLSSLELGDSALYFCASSVETSGNNEQFFGPGTRLTVL.